This TCR beta chain was retrieved from a study of blood T cells in healthy people across ages. Regarding the study as a whole: What prevented conclusive comparison of naive and antigen-experienced cells was that PBMCs were unsorted. The recorded TCR beta diversity per million T cells decreased in a roughly linear manner with age.

The V gene lost 3 bases and the J gene lost 14 bases, with 24 bases spanning the gap. The CDR3 spans 15 residues. Next came a second PCR, run for about 7 to 12 cycles, which used a sample-barcoded 5' primer along with a J-beta primer mix. TCRdb fed the 5' RACE reads into MiXCR, producing one record per CDR3 protein. The sample has roughly 800,000 distinct CDR3 sequences; roughly 50% are singletons. Ranging in age from roughly 6 to 100, the donors were healthy Caucasian individuals from Russia. Per sample, extraction of total RNA gave at least 5.5 micrograms in every case. In the case of this clonotype: Its antigen is undetermined.

Sequencing used blood. This clonotype originated in an elderly man in good health. V gene TRBV12-3 or TRBV12-4 combines with J gene TRBJ2-3, with D perhaps matching TRBD2 (7 bases). CDR3 sequence (DNA): TGTGCCAGCAGTTTTTTGGCGGGGGCACACAGATACGCGTATTTT. Protein sequence: CASSFLAGAHRYAYF.